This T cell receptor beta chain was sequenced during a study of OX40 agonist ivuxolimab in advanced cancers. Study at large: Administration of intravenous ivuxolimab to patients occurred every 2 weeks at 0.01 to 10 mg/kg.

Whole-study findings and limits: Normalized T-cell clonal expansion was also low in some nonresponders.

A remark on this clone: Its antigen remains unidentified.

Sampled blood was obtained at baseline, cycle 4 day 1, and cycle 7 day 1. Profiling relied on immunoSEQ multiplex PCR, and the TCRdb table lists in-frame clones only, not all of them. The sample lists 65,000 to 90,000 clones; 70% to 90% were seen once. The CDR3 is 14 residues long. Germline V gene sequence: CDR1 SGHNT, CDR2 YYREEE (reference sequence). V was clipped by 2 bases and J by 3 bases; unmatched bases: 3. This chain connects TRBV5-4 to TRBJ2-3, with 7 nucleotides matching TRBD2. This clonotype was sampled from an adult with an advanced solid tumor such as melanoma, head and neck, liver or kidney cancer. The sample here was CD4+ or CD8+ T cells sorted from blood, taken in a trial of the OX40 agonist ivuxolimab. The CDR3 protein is CASSFGGRTDTQYF. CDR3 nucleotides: TGTGCCAGCAGCTTTGGCGGGAGAACAGATACGCAGTATTTT.